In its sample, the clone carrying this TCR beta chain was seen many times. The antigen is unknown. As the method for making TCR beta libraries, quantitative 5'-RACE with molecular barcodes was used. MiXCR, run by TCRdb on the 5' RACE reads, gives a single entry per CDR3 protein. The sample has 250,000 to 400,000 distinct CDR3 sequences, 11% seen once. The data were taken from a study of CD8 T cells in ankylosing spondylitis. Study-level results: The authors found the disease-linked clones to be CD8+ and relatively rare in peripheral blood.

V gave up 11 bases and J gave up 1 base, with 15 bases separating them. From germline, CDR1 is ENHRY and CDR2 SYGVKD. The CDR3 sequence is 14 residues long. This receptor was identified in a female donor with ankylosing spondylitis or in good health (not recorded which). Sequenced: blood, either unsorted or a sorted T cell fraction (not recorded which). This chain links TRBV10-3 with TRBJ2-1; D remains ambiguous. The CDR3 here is CAPQASSSYNEQFF. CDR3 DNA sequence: TGTGCCCCCCAAGCCAGTAGTTCCTACAATGAGCAGTTCTTC.